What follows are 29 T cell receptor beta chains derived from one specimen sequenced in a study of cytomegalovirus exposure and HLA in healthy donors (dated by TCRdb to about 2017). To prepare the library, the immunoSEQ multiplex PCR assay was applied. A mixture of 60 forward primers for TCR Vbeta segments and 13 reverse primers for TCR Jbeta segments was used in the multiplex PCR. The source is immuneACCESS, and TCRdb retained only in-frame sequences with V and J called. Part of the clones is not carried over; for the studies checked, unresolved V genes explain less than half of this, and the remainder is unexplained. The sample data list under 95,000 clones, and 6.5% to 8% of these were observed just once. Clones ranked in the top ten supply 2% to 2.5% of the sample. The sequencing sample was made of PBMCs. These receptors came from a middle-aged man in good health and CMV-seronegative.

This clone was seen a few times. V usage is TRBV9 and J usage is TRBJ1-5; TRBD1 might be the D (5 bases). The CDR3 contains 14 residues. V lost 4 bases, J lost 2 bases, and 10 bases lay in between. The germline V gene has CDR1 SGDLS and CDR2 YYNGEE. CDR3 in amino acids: CASSRWGGNQPQHF. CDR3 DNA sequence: TGTGCCAGCAGCCGCTGGGGGGGCAATCAGCCCCAGCATTTT.

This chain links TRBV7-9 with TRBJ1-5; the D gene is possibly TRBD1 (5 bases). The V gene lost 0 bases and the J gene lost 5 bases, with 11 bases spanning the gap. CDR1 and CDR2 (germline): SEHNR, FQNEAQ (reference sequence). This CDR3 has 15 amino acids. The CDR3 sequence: CASSLASGKYQPQHF. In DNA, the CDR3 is TGTGCCAGCAGCTTAGCCTCAGGGAAATATCAGCCCCAGCATTTT.

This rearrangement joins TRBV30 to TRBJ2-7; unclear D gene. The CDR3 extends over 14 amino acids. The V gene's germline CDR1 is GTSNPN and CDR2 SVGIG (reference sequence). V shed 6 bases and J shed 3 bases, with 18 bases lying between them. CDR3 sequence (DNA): TGTGCCTGCCGAAACTACGATGATAACTACGAGCAGTACTTC. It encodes CACRNYDDNYEQYF.

The CDR3 loop is CASSYSPFGNSYEQYF. In DNA form, the CDR3 reads TGTGCCAGCAGTTACTCCCCCTTCGGGAACTCCTACGAGCAGTACTTC. The rearrangement links TRBV6-5 to TRBJ2-7, with a tentative D call TRBD2 (5 bases). The germline gives CDR1 MNHEY, CDR2 SVGAGI. This CDR3 has 16 residues. Trimming took 0 bases from V and 0 from J, leaving 12 bases between them.

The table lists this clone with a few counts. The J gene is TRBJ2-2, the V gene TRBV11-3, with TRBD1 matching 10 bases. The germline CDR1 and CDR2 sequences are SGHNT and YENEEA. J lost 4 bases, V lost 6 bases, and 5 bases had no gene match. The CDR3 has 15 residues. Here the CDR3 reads CASSRQGATTGELFF. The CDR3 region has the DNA TGTGCCAGCAGTAGACAGGGGGCTACCACCGGGGAGCTGTTTTTT.

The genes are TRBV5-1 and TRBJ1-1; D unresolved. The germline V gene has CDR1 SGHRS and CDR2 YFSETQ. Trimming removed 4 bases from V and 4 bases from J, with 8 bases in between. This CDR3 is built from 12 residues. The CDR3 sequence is CASSPYGTEAFF. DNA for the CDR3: TGCGCCAGCAGCCCCTACGGCACTGAAGCTTTCTTT. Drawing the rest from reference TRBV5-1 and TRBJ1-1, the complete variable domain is KAGVTQTPRYLIKTRGQQVTLSCSPISGHRSVSWYQQTPGQGLQFLFEYFSETQRNKGNFPGRFSGRQFSNSRSEMNVSTLELGDSALYLCASSPYGTEAFFGQGTRLTVV.

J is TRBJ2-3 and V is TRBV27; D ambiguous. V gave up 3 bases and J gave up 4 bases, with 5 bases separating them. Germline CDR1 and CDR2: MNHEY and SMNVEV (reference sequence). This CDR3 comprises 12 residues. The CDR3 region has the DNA TGTGCCAGCAGTTTCCGGTCAGATACGCAGTATTTT. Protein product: CASSFRSDTQYF.

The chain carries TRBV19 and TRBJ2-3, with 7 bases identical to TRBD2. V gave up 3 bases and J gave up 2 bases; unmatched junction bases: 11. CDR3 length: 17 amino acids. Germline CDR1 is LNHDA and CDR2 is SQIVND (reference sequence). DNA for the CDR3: TGTGCCAGTAGTATCCTTCGGGTAGCGGGCCCCACAGATACGCAGTATTTT. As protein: CASSILRVAGPTDTQYF.

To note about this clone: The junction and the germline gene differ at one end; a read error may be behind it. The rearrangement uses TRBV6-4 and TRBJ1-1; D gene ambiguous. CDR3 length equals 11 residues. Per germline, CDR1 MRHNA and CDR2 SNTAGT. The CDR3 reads CQTFMNTEAFF. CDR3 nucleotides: TGCCAGACTTTCATGAACACTGAAGCTTTCTTT.

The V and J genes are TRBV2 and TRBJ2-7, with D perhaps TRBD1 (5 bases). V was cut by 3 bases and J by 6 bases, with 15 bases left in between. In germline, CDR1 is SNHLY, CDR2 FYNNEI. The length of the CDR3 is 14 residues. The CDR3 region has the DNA TGTGCCAGCAGTGATGGGCAGGGTGCCGGCGAGCAGTACTTC. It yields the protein CASSDGQGAGEQYF.

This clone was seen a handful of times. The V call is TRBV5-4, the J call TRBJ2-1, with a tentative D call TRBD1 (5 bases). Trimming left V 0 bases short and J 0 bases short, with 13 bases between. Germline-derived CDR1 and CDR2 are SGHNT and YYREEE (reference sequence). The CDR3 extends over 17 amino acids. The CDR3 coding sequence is TGTGCCAGCAGCTTGGGTAGGGGCCGGTCCTCCTACAATGAGCAGTTCTTC. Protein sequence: CASSLGRGRSSYNEQFF.

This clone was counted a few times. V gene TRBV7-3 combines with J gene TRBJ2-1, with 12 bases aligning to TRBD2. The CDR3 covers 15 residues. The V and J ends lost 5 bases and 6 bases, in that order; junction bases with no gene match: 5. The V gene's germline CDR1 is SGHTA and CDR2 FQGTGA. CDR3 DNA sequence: TGTGCCAGCAGCCCTGGACTAGCGGGACTCAATGAGCAGTTCTTC. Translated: CASSPGLAGLNEQFF.

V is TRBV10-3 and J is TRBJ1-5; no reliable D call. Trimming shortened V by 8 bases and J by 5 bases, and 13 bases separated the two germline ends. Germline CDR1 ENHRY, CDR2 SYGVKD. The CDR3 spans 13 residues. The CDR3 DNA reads TGTGCCATCGGGAGGCAGAGCGATCAGCCCCAGCATTTT. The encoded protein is CAIGRQSDQPQHF.

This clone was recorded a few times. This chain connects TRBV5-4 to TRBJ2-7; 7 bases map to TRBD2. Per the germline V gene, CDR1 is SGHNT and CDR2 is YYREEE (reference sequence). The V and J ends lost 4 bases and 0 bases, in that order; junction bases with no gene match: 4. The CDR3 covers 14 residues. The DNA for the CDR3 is TGTGCCAGCAGCCGAGCGGGGCCCTCCTACGAGCAGTACTTC. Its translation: CASSRAGPSYEQYF.

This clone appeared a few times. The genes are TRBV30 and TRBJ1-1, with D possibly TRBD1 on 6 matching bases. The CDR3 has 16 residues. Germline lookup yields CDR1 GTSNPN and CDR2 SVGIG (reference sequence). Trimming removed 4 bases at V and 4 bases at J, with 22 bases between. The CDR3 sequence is CAWTPGGATTSTEAFF. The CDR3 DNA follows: TGTGCCTGGACCCCTGGGGGGGCGACCACATCCACTGAAGCTTTCTTT. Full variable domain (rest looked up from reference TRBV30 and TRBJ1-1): SQTIHQWPATLVQPVGSPLSLECTVEGTSNPNLYWYRQAAGRGLQLLFYSVGIGQISSEVPQNLSASRPQDRQFILSSKKLLLSDSGFYLCAWTPGGATTSTEAFFGQGTRLTVV.

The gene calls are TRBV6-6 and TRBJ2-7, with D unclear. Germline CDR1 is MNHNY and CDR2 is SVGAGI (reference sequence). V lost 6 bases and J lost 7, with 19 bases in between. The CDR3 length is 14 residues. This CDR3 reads CASSLTGISREQYF. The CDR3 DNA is TGTGCCAGCAGCTTAACTGGAATTTCGCGGGAGCAGTACTTC.

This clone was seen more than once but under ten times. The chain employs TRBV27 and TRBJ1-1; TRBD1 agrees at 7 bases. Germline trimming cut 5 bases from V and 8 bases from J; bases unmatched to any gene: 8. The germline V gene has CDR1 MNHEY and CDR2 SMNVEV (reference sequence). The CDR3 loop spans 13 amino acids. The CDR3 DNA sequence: TGTGCCAGCAGTAACAGGGGTTTAAGGGAAGCTTTCTTT. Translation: CASSNRGLREAFF.

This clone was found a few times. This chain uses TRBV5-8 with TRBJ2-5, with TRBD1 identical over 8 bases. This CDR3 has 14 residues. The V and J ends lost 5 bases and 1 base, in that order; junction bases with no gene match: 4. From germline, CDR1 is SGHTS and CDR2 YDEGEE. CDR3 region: CASSWTGPQETQYF. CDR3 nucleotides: TGTGCCAGCAGTTGGACAGGGCCCCAAGAGACCCAGTACTTC.

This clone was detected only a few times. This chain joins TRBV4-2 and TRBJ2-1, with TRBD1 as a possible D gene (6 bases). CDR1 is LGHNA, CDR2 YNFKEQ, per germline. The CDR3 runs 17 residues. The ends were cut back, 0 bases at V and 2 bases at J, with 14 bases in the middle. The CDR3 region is CASSQDYGGPPYNEQFF. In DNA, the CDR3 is TGTGCCAGCAGCCAAGACTATGGGGGCCCTCCCTACAATGAGCAGTTCTTC.

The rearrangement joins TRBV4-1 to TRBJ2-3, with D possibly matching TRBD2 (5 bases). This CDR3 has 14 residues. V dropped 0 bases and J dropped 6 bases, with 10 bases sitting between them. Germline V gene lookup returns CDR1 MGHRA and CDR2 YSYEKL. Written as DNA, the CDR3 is TGCGCCAGCAGCCAAGATAGCGTGTGGGATACGCAGTATTTT. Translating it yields CASSQDSVWDTQYF.

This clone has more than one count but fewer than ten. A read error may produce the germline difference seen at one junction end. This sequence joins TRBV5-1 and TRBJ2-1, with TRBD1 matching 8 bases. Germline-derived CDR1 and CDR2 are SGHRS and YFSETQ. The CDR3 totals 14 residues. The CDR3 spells CASTLGGQGNEQFF. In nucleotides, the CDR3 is TGCGCCAGCACCTTGGGCGGACAGGGCAATGAGCAGTTCTTC.

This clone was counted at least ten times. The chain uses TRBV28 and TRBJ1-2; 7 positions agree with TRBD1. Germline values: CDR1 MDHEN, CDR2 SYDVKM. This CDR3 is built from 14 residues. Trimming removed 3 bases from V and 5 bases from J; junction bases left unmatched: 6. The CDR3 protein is CASSFEATGYGYTF. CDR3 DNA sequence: TGTGCCAGCAGTTTTGAAGCGACAGGGTATGGCTACACCTTC.

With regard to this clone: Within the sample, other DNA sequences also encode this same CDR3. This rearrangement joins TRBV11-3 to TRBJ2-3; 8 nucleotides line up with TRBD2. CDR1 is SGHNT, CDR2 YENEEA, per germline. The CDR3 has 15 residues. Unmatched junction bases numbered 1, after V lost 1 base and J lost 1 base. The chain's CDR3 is CASSLGAGGTDTQYF. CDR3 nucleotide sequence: TGTGCCAGCAGCTTAGGAGCGGGGGGCACAGATACGCAGTATTTT.

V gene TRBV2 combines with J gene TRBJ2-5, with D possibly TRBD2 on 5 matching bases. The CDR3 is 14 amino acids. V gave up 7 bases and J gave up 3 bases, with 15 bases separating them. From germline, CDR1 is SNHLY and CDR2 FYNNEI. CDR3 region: CASIVVGDEETQYF. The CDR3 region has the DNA TGTGCCAGCATTGTTGTGGGAGATGAAGAGACCCAGTACTTC.

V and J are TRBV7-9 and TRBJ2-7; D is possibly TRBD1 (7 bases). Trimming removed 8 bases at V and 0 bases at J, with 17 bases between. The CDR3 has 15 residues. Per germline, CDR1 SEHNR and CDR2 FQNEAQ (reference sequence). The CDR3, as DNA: TGTGCCAGCGCCGGGGGCAGGGGGAGCTCCTACGAGCAGTACTTC. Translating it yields CASAGGRGSSYEQYF.

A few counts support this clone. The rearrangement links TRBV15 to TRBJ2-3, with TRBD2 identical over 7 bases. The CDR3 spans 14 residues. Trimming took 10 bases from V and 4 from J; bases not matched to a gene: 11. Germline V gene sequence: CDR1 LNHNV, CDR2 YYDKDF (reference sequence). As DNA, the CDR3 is TGTGCCATAGAGGAGTTGGGGGGGTCAGATACGCAGTATTTT. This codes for CAIEELGGSDTQYF.

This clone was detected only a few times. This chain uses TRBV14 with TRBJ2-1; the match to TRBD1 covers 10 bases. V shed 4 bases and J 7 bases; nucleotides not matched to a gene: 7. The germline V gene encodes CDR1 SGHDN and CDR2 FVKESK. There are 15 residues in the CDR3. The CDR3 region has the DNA TGTGCCAGCAGCCTGGGGACAGGGGAGTGGAATGAGCAGTTCTTC. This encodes CASSLGTGEWNEQFF.

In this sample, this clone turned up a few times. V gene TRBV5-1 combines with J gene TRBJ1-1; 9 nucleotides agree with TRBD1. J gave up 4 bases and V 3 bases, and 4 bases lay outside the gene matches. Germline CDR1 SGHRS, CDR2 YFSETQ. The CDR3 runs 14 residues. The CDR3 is CASSSTGGGTEAFF. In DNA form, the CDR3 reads TGCGCCAGCAGCTCGACAGGGGGAGGCACTGAAGCTTTCTTT.

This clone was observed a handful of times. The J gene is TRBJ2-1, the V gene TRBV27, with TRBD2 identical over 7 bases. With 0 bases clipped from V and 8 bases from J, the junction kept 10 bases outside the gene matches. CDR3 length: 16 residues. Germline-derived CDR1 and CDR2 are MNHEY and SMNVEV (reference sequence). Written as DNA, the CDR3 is TGTGCCAGCAGTTTATCGCCGGGGAGGGTGTTCCATGAGCAGTTCTTC. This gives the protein CASSLSPGRVFHEQFF.